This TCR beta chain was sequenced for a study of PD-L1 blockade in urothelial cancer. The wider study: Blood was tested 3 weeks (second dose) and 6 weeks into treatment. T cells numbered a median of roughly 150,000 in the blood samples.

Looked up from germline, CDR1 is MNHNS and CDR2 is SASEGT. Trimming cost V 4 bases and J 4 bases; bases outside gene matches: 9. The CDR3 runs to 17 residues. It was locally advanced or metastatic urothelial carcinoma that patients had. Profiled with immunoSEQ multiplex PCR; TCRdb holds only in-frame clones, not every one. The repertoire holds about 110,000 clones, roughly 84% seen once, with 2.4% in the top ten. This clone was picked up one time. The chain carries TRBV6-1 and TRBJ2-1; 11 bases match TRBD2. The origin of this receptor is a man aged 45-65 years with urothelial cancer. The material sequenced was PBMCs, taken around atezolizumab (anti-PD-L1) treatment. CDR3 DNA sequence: TGTGCCAGCAGTGGGGGCCTACTAGCGGGGGCATACAATGAGCAGTTCTTC. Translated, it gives CASSGGLLAGAYNEQFF.